The clone carrying this T cell receptor beta chain was picked up a small number of times. This specimen belongs to a study of human T cells and chemical hapten exposure. Study background: The use of 2% DPC on around 2 cm by around 2 cm of upper inner arm skin constituted sensitization. 0.01% DPC was applied to the upper back in patch tests, which were read at 6 days.

The library gave individual cDNA molecules unique molecular identifiers. TCRdb called the RACE reads again in MiXCR, with one record for every CDR3 protein. The sample records under 130,000 distinct CDR3 sequences, 11% being singletons. As for time point: patch test 1, 2 weeks after DPC sensitization. The treatment denotes: therapeutic diphenylcyclopropenone sensitization with weekly scalp DPC. In every case, blood was obtained before the patch test was applied. Trimming pared 7 bases from V and 4 bases from J, leaving 2 bases between. This CDR3 has 10 residues. In germline, CDR1 is LGHNT, CDR2 FRNRAP.

The chain has TRBV12-5 and TRBJ2-1; D is unresolved. This receptor was taken from a woman aged 40 to 49 with alopecia areata. Some clones in this sample may be carry-over from other donors' samples. This specimen consisted of whole blood, obtained in connection with sensitization to the hapten diphenylcyclopropenone (DPC). The CDR3: CASAYNEQFF. CDR3 coding DNA: TGTGCTAGTGCTTACAATGAGCAGTTCTTC.